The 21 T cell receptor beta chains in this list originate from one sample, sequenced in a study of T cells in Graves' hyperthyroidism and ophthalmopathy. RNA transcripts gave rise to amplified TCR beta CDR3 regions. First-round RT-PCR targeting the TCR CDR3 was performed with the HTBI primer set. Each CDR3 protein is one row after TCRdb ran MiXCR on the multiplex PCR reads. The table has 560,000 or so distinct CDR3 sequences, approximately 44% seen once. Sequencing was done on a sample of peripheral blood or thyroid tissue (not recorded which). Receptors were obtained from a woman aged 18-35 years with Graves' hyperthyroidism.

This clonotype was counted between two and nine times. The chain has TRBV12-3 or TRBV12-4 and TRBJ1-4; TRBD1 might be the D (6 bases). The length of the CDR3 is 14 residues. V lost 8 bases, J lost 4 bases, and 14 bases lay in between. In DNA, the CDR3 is TGTGCCAGCGGAAGGACAGCCTTTAATGAAAAACTGTTTTTT. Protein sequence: CASGRTAFNEKLFF.

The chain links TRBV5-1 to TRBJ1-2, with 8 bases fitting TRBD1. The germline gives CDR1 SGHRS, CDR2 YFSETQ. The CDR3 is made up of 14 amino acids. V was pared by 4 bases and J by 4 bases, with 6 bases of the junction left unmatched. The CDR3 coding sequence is TGCGCCAGCAGCGTTCGACAGGGGAGCTATGGCTACACCTTC. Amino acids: CASSVRQGSYGYTF.

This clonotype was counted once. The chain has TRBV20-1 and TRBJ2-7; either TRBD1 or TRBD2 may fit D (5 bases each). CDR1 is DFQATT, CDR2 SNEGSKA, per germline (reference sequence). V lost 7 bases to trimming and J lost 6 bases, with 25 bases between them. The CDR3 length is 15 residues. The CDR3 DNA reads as TGCAGTGTGGGGGTGGCAAGCGCCCGCCTGGGCGAGCAGTACTTC. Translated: CSVGVASARLGEQYF.

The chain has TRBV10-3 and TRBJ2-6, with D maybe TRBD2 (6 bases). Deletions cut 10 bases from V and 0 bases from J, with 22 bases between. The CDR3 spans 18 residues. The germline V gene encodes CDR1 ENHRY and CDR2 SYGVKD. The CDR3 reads CATVGEVLSFSGANVLTF. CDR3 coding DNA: TGTGCCACCGTAGGGGAGGTTCTATCCTTCTCTGGGGCCAACGTCCTGACTTTC.

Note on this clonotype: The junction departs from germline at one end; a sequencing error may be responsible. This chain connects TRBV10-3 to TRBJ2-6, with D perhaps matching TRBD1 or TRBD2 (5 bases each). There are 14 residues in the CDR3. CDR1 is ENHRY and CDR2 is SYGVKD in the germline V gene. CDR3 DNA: TGTGCCACCGGGACCAACTCTGGGACCAACGTCCTGACTTTC. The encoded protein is CATGTNSGTNVLTF.

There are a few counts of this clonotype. The CDR3 DNA is TGTGCCAGCAGCTTAATAGCGGGAGCCCACACCGGGGAGCTGTTTTTT. This translates into CASSLIAGAHTGELFF. This chain links TRBV9 with TRBJ2-2, with 9 positions matching TRBD2. After removal of 4 bases from V and 3 bases from J, the junction contained 7 bases not matched to a gene. Germline CDR1 and CDR2: SGDLS and YYNGEE. The CDR3 consists of 16 residues.

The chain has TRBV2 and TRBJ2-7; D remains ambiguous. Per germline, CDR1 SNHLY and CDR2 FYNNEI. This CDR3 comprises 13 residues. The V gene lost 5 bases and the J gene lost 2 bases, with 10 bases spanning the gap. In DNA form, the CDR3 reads TGTGCCAGCAGTTTTTTCGACACCTACGAGCAGTACTTC. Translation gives CASSFFDTYEQYF.

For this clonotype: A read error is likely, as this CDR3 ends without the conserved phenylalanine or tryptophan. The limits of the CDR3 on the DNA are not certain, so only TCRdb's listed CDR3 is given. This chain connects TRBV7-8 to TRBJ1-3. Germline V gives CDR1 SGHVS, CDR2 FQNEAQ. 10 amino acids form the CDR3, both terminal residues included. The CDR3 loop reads CASSLVASGT.

CDR3 protein: CASIDYGLQETQYF. Written as DNA, the CDR3 is TGTGCCAGCATCGACTACGGACTGCAAGAGACCCAGTACTTC. The V gene is TRBV7-3, the J gene TRBJ2-5, with D possibly matching TRBD2 (5 bases). Trimming shortened V by 7 bases and J by 2 bases, and 14 bases separated the two germline ends. The CDR3 length is 14 residues. In germline, CDR1 is SGHTA, CDR2 FQGTGA.

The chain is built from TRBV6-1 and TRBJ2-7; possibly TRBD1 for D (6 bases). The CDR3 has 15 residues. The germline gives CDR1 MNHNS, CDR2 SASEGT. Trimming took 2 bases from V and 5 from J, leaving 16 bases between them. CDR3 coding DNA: TGTGCCAGCAGTGAATTTGGACACAGGGAACACGAGCAGTACTTC. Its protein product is CASSEFGHREHEQYF.

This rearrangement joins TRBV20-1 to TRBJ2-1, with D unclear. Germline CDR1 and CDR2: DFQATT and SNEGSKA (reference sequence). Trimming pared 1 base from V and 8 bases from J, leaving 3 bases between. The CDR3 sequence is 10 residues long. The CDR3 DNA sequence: TGCAGTGCTAGAGCGCATGAGCAGTTCTTC. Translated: CSARAHEQFF.

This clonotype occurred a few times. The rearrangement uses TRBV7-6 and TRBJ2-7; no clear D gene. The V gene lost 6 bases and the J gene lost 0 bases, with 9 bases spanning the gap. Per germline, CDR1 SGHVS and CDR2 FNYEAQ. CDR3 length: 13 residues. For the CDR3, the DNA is TGTGCCAGCAGTTATGGGGTCTCCTACGAGCAGTACTTC. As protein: CASSYGVSYEQYF.

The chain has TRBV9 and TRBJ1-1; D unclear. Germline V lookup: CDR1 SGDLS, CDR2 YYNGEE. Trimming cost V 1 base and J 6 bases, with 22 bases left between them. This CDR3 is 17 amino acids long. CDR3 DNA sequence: TGTGCCAGCAGCGTAAAAGGACGAGTATCTCTTTCGGCTGAAGCTTTCTTT. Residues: CASSVKGRVSLSAEAFF. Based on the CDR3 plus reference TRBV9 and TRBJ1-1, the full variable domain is DSGVTQTPKHLITATGQRVTLRCSPRSGDLSVYWYQQSLDQGLQFLIQYYNGEERAKGNILERFSAQQFPDLHSELNLSSLELGDSALYFCASSVKGRVSLSAEAFFGQGTRLTVV.

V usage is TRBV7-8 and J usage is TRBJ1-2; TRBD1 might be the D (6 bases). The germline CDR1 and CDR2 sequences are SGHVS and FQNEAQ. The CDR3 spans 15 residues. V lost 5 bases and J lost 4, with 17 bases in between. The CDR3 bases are TGTGCCAGCAGCCCAGGCAACAGGGAGAGCTATGGCTACACCTTC. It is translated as CASSPGNRESYGYTF.

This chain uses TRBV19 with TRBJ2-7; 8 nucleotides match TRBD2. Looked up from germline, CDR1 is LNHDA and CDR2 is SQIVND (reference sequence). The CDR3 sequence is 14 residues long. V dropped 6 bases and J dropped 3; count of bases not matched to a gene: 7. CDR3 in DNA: TGTGCCAGTAGCCCCGCCGGGGGGGGCTACGAGCAGTACTTC. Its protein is CASSPAGGGYEQYF.

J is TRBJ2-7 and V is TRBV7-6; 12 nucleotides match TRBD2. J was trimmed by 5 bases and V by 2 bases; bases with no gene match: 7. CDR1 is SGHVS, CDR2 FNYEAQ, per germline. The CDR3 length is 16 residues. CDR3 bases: TGTGCCAGCAGCTTACGACTAGCGGGAGAGGAGAACGAGCAGTACTTC. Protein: CASSLRLAGEENEQYF.

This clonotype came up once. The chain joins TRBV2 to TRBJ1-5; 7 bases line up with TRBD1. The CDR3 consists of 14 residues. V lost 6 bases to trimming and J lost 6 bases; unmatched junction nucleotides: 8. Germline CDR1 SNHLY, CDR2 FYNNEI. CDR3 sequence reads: CASSSTGVGQPQHF. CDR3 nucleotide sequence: TGTGCCAGCAGCTCAACAGGGGTAGGTCAGCCCCAGCATTTT.

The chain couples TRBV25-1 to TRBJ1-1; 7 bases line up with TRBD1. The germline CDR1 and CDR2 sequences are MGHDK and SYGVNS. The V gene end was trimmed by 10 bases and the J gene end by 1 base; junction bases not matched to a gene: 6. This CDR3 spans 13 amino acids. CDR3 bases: TGTGCCACCGGAAGGGGGCAGAACACTGAAGCTTTCTTT. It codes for CATGRGQNTEAFF. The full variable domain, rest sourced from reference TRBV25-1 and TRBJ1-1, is EADIYQTPRYLVIGTGKKITLECSQTMGHDKMYWYQQDPGMELHLIHYSYGVNSTEKGDLSSESTVSRIRTEHFPLTLESARPSHTSQYLCATGRGQNTEAFFGQGTRLTVV.

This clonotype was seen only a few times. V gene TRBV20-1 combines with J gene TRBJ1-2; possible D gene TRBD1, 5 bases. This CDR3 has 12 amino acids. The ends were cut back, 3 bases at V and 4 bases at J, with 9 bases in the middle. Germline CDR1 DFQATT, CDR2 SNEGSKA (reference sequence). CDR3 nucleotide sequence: TGCAGTGCTAGGGACACCAGCTATGGCTACACCTTC. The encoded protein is CSARDTSYGYTF.

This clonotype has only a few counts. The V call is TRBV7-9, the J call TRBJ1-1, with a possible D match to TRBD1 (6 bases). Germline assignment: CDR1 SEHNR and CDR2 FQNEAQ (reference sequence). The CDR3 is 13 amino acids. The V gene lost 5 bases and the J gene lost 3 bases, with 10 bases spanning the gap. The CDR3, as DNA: TGTGCCAGCAGCCCACAGGGTTACACTGAAGCTTTCTTT. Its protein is CASSPQGYTEAFF. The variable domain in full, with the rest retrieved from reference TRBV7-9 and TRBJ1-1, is DTGVSQNPRHKITKRGQNVTFRCDPISEHNRLYWYRQTLGQGPEFLTYFQNEAQLEKSRLLSDRFSAERPKGSFSTLEIQRTEQGDSAMYLCASSPQGYTEAFFGQGTRLTVV.

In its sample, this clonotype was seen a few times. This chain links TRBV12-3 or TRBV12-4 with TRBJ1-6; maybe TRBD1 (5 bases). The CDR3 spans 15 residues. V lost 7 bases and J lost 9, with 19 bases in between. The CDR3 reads CASTYAGPGGSPLHF. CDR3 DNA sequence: TGTGCCAGCACCTACGCCGGGCCCGGGGGTTCACCCCTCCACTTT.